These 23 T cell receptor beta chains originate from one sample sequenced in a study of OX40 agonist ivuxolimab in advanced cancers. Generated by immunoSEQ multiplex PCR, the TCRdb table keeps only in-frame clones and is missing some. The table lists fewer than 60,000 clones, approximately 90% of them singletons. This specimen was CD4+ or CD8+ T cells sorted from blood, taken in a trial of the OX40 agonist ivuxolimab. These receptors were collected from an adult with an advanced solid tumor such as melanoma, head and neck, liver or kidney cancer.

V and J are TRBV18 and TRBJ2-7; D is undetermined. The V end was cut by 4 bases, the J end by 0 bases, with 7 bases between. This CDR3 contains 13 residues. Germline CDR1 reads KGHSH; CDR2 reads LQKENI. The CDR3 sequence is CASSLADSYEQYF. In DNA, the CDR3 is TGTGCCAGCTCACTGGCGGACTCCTACGAGCAGTACTTC.

The chain joins TRBV9 to TRBJ2-7; 10 bases map to TRBD2. The CDR3 loop spans 14 amino acids. Germline V lookup: CDR1 SGDLS, CDR2 YYNGEE. Trimming took 1 base from V and 6 from J; bases not matched to a gene: 4. The CDR3 nucleotides are TGTGCCAGCAGCGTACTAGCGGGAGCGAGCGAGCAGTACTTC. Protein product: CASSVLAGASEQYF.

This clone was observed once. The gene calls are TRBV19 and TRBJ1-1; the D gene is possibly TRBD1 (5 bases). Germline V CDR1 and CDR2: LNHDA, SQIVND (reference sequence). V gave up 4 bases and J gave up 0 bases, with 6 bases separating them. This CDR3 spans 13 amino acids. The CDR3 region is CASSTGVNTEAFF. DNA for the CDR3: TGTGCCAGTAGTACGGGGGTGAACACTGAAGCTTTCTTT.

The sample holds one count of this clone. The rearrangement joins TRBV19 to TRBJ2-1, with 8 bases identical to TRBD1. The germline V gene encodes CDR1 LNHDA and CDR2 SQIVND (reference sequence). There are 14 residues in the CDR3. The V gene end was trimmed by 6 bases and the J gene end by 2 bases; junction bases not matched to a gene: 3. The CDR3 loop is CASSGQGPYNEQFF. Here the CDR3 DNA reads TGTGCCAGTAGCGGACAGGGCCCCTACAATGAGCAGTTCTTC.

The chain recombines TRBV19 with TRBJ2-5, with 11 bases identical to TRBD1. CDR3 length equals 13 residues. Germline V CDR1 and CDR2: LNHDA, SQIVND (reference sequence). Trimming at V came to 8 bases and at J to 5 bases, leaving 4 bases not matched to a gene. The CDR3 DNA follows: TGTGCCAGTCGGACAGGGGGCGTCGAGACCCAGTACTTC. Translating it yields CASRTGGVETQYF.

This clone was observed a handful of times. CDR3 sequence: CASSDPSGGNTGELFF. In nucleotides, the CDR3 is TGTGCCAGCAGCGACCCCAGCGGAGGTAACACCGGGGAGCTGTTTTTT. V and J are TRBV5-4 and TRBJ2-2, with D perhaps matching TRBD2 (5 bases). Germline V CDR1 and CDR2: SGHNT, YYREEE (reference sequence). V dropped 4 bases and J dropped 2 bases, with 15 bases sitting between them. The CDR3 contains 16 residues.

V and J are TRBV7-9 and TRBJ2-2, with TRBD1 matching 7 bases. Germline lookup yields CDR1 SEHNR and CDR2 FQNEAQ (reference sequence). With V trimmed by 5 bases and J by 0 bases, 3 bases remained unmatched. The CDR3 sequence is 15 residues long. The CDR3 DNA reads TGTGCCAGCAGCCGGGACAGCGCGAACACCGGGGAGCTGTTTTTT. Translated: CASSRDSANTGELFF.

This rearrangement joins TRBV6-1 to TRBJ1-2, with D unclear. The CDR3 has 14 residues. The germline CDR1 and CDR2 sequences are MNHNS and SASEGT. The germline V and J ends were trimmed by 6 bases and 4 bases, with 15 bases remaining between them. CDR3 amino acids: CASREMVSAYGYTF. CDR3 DNA: TGTGCCAGCAGAGAAATGGTCTCCGCCTATGGCTACACCTTC.

The chain links TRBV7-2 to TRBJ2-5; 11 bases are a match to TRBD2. Germline V lookup: CDR1 SGHTA, CDR2 FQGNSA. This CDR3 spans 17 amino acids. V shed 1 base, J shed 1 base, and the junction held 5 bases outside the gene matches. The CDR3 DNA is TGTGCCAGCAGCTTAGAATCTAGCGGGAGGCTCCAAGAGACCCAGTACTTC. Residues: CASSLESSGRLQETQYF.

The rearrangement uses TRBV6-5 and TRBJ1-3, with TRBD1 identical over 8 bases. V lost 2 bases and J lost 3; bases outside the gene matches: 3. Germline-derived CDR1 and CDR2 are MNHEY and SVGAGI. The CDR3 loop spans 15 amino acids. The CDR3 loop is CASSYGQGSGNTIYF. CDR3 DNA sequence: TGTGCCAGCAGTTACGGACAGGGTAGTGGAAACACCATATATTTT.

This rearrangement joins TRBV9 to TRBJ2-3; 9 bases line up with TRBD2. The CDR3 consists of 15 residues. V was clipped by 2 bases and J by 7 bases; unmatched bases: 8. Germline V gives CDR1 SGDLS, CDR2 YYNGEE. CDR3 nucleotides: TGTGCCAGCAGCGTCTCTGCGGGAGGGCAAAATACGCAGTATTTT. Residues: CASSVSAGGQNTQYF.

The chain carries TRBV13 and TRBJ2-5, with 10 positions matching TRBD2. Germline V gene sequence: CDR1 PRHDT, CDR2 FYEKMQ (reference sequence). The CDR3 is 16 residues long. The trim removed 3 bases at V and 5 bases at J, leaving 9 bases unmatched. This chain's CDR3 is CASSFKAGGRTETQYF. CDR3 nucleotide sequence: TGTGCCAGCAGCTTCAAAGCGGGAGGGCGTACGGAGACCCAGTACTTC. Drawing the rest from reference TRBV13 and TRBJ2-5, the complete variable domain is AAGVIQSPRHLIKEKRETATLKCYPIPRHDTVYWYQQGPGQDPQFLISFYEKMQSDKGSIPDRFSAQQFSDYHSELNMSSLELGDSALYFCASSFKAGGRTETQYFGPGTRLLVL.

The genes are TRBV25-1 and TRBJ1-1; D is perhaps TRBD1 (6 bases). Germline V gene sequence: CDR1 MGHDK, CDR2 SYGVNS. This CDR3 is 11 amino acids long. V was cut by 11 bases and J by 6 bases, with 13 bases left in between. The CDR3, as DNA: TGTGCCGTAAGGGGGGGGTCTGAAGCTTTCTTT. This translates into CAVRGGSEAFF.

This rearrangement joins TRBV28 to TRBJ2-5, with 12 positions matching TRBD1. Trimming cost V 5 bases and J 5 bases; bases outside gene matches: 6. The CDR3 spans 15 residues. Germline V gene data show CDR1 as MDHEN and CDR2 as SYDVKM. CDR3 sequence reads: CASSPGTGGRETQYF. CDR3 bases: TGTGCCAGCAGTCCAGGGACAGGGGGCAGGGAGACCCAGTACTTC.

The chain couples TRBV4-2 to TRBJ2-1, with 7 bases that match TRBD1. The V gene end was trimmed by 3 bases and the J gene end by 8 bases; junction bases not matched to a gene: 16. This CDR3 spans 17 amino acids. CDR1 is LGHNA, CDR2 YNFKEQ, per germline. The CDR3 DNA follows: TGTGCCAGCAGCCACCACAATAGACAGGGTATGCGGCATGAGCAGTTCTTC. Its protein is CASSHHNRQGMRHEQFF.

This chain uses TRBV28 with TRBJ2-7, with D perhaps matching TRBD1 or TRBD2 (5 bases each). Looked up from germline, CDR1 is MDHEN and CDR2 is SYDVKM. Trimming pared 8 bases from V and 0 bases from J, leaving 14 bases between. This CDR3 region has 14 residues. The CDR3 bases are TGTGCCAGCTCTCGAGGTGGGGGCTCCTACGAGCAGTACTTC. Translated, it gives CASSRGGGSYEQYF.

The J gene is TRBJ1-2, the V gene TRBV28, with 8 positions matching TRBD1. V lost 6 bases to trimming and J lost 3 bases; unmatched junction nucleotides: 3. In germline, CDR1 is MDHEN, CDR2 SYDVKM. The CDR3 spans 13 residues. The CDR3 nucleotides read TGTGCCAGCAGATGGACAGGGTACTATGGCTACACCTTC. It codes for CASRWTGYYGYTF.

In DNA, the CDR3 is TGTGCCAGTAGTACTACAGGCGCAACTAATGAAAAACTGTTTTTT. The encoded protein is CASSTTGATNEKLFF. The rearrangement uses TRBV19 and TRBJ1-4; weak D call: TRBD1 (5 bases). Looked up from germline, CDR1 is LNHDA and CDR2 is SQIVND (reference sequence). Trimming removed 4 bases from V and 0 bases from J, with 9 bases in between. This CDR3 spans 15 amino acids.

The chain recombines TRBV27 with TRBJ1-2, with TRBD1 as a possible D gene (6 bases). Germline V lookup: CDR1 MNHEY, CDR2 SMNVEV (reference sequence). The V and J ends lost 6 bases and 5 bases respectively, with 19 bases between them. The CDR3 runs to 15 residues. This chain's CDR3 is CASSRTGGPGYGYTF. The CDR3 DNA is TGTGCCAGCAGCCGAACCGGGGGCCCGGGTTATGGCTACACCTTC.

The gene calls are TRBV7-9 and TRBJ2-5; either TRBD1 or TRBD2 may supply D (5 bases each). This CDR3 spans 12 amino acids. Trimming shortened V by 6 bases and J by 4 bases, and 9 bases separated the two germline ends. The germline V gene has CDR1 SEHNR and CDR2 FQNEAQ (reference sequence). DNA for the CDR3: TGTGCCAGCAGTGTTGGGGGAGAGACCCAGTACTTC. Its protein product is CASSVGGETQYF.

V usage is TRBV5-1 and J usage is TRBJ1-1, with D unresolved. Germline assignment: CDR1 SGHRS and CDR2 YFSETQ. V lost 1 base, J lost 2 bases, and 6 bases lay in between. The CDR3 length is 13 residues. CDR3 sequence reads: CASSLLGNTEAFF. The DNA for the CDR3 is TGCGCCAGCAGCTTGTTAGGAAACACTGAAGCTTTCTTT.

The sample holds one count of this clone. The V call is TRBV6-5, the J call TRBJ2-5; 11 bases agree with TRBD2. Germline values: CDR1 MNHEY, CDR2 SVGAGI. This CDR3 has 14 amino acids. After removal of 11 bases from V and 4 bases from J, the junction contained 9 bases not matched to a gene. CDR3 in amino acids: CAAGTSGGRETQYF. The CDR3 bases are TGTGCCGCCGGGACTAGCGGCGGTAGAGAGACCCAGTACTTC.

V is TRBV9 and J is TRBJ2-1; 11 bases fit TRBD2. This CDR3 has 20 residues. V was pared by 4 bases and J by 5 bases, with 20 bases of the junction left unmatched. CDR1 and CDR2 (germline): SGDLS, YYNGEE. The CDR3, as DNA: TGTGCCAGCAGCAGAACCCCGACCCCGTTAGCGGGAGGGCCGAACAATGAGCAGTTCTTC. Amino acids: CASSRTPTPLAGGPNNEQFF.